This TCR beta chain was captured in a study of blood T cell repertoires in COVID-19. Across the study: The United States, Italy and Spain provided the acute and convalescent COVID-19 samples. Sources were T cells, B-cell-depleted T cells, or PBMCs; the material itself was cDNA or gDNA.

In the authors' workflow: The assay estimated nucleated cells by amplifying reference gene primers. Using immunoSEQ multiplex PCR, the repertoire was profiled, and TCRdb retains in-frame clones only, with some absent. From that table come the V and J calls and clone size; the DNA was used to work out D and trimming. The sample lists 55,000 or so clones, roughly 85% seen once, with roughly 13% in the top ten. With 5 bases clipped from V and 7 bases from J, the junction kept 9 bases outside the gene matches. CDR1 is SGHTA and CDR2 is FQGNSA in the germline V gene. This CDR3 is 16 amino acids long. V gene TRBV7-2 combines with J gene TRBJ2-1; 12 bases are a match to TRBD2. The specimen was peripheral blood. This sequence was found in a human donor in a cohort sampled during active COVID-19. CDR3 sequence (DNA): TGTGCCAGCAGCCCTCCTAGCGGGAGGGCCCTTAATGAGCAGTTCTTC. Its protein product is CASSPPSGRALNEQFF. Full variable domain (outside the CDR3, taken from reference TRBV7-2 and TRBJ2-1): GAGVSQSPSNKVTEKGKDVELRCDPISGHTALYWYRQSLGQGLEFLIYFQGNSAPDKSGLPSDRFSAERTGGSVSTLTIQRTQQEDSAVYLCASSPPSGRALNEQFFGPGTRLTVL.